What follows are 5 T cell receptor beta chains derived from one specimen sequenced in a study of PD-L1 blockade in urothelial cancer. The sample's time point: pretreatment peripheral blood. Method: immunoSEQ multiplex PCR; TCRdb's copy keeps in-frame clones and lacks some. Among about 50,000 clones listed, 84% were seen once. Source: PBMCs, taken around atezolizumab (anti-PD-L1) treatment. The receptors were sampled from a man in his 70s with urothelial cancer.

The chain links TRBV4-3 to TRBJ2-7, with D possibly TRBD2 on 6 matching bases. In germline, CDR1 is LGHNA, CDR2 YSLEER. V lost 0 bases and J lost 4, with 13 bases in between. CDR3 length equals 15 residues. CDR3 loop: CASSQDGVGRYEQYF. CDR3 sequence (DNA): TGCGCCAGCAGCCAAGACGGGGTCGGGAGATACGAGCAGTACTTC.

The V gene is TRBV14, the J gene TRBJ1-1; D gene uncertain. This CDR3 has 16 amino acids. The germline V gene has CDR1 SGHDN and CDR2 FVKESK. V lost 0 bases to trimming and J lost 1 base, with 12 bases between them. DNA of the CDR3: TGTGCCAGCAGCCAAGACCTTGCGACACCGAACACTGAAGCTTTCTTT. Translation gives CASSQDLATPNTEAFF.

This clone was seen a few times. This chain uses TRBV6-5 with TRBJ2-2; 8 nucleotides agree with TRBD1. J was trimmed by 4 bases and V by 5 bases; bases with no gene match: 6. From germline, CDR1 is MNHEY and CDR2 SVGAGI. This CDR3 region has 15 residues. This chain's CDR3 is CASSRTDRATGELFF. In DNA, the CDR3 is TGTGCCAGCAGTAGGACGGACAGGGCCACCGGGGAGCTGTTTTTT.

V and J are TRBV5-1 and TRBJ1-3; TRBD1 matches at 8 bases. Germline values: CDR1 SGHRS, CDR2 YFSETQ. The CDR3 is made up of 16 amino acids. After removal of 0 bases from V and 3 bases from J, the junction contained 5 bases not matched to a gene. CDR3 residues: CASSLEPGGVGNTIYF. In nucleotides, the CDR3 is TGCGCCAGCAGCTTGGAACCAGGGGGCGTTGGAAACACCATATATTTT.

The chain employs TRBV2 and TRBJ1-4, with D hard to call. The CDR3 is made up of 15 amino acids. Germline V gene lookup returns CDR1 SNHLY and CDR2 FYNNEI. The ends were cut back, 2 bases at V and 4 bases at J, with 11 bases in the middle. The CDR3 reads CASSERGYYNEKLFF. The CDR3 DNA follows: TGTGCCAGCAGTGAAAGAGGGTATTATAATGAAAAACTGTTTTTT.